The TCR beta chain under discussion was sequenced for a study of blood T cells in healthy people across ages. Whole-study findings and limits: Fewer expanded clones and more diversity marked long-lived versus aged donors.

Primed by a sample-barcoded 5' primer and a J-beta primer mix, a second PCR proceeded for 7 to 11 cycles. In TCRdb, the 5' RACE reads were re-called with MiXCR into one record per CDR3 protein. Among approximately 1.5 million distinct CDR3 sequences listed, almost 35% were seen once. A few counts support this clonotype. Its target is unknown. Every donor gave around 10 milliliters of peripheral blood. V lost 5 bases to trimming and J lost 7 bases, with 18 bases between them. This CDR3 spans 14 amino acids. From germline, CDR1 is SEHNR and CDR2 FQNEAQ (reference sequence). The clonotype comes from a woman aged 30 to 39 in good health. The chain is built from TRBV7-9 and TRBJ2-7, with D possibly being TRBD1 (5 bases). The specimen was blood. In DNA form, the CDR3 reads TGTGCCAGCAGCATGGACACACATTTGAGGGAGCAGTACTTC. This encodes CASSMDTHLREQYF. Full variable domain (remainder filled in from reference TRBV7-9 and TRBJ2-7): DTGVSQNPRHKITKRGQNVTFRCDPISEHNRLYWYRQTLGQGPEFLTYFQNEAQLEKSRLLSDRFSAERPKGSFSTLEIQRTEQGDSAMYLCASSMDTHLREQYFGPGTRLTVT.